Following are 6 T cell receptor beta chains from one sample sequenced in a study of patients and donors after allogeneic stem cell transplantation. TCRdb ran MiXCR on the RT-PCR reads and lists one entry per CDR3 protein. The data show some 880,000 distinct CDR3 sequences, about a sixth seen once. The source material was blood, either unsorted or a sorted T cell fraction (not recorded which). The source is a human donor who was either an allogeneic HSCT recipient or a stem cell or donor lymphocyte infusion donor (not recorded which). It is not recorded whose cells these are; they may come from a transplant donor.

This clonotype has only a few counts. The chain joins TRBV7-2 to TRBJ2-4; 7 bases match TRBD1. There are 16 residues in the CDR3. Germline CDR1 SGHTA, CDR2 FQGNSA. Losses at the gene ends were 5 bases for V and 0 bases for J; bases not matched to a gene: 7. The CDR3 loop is CASSTRQGLAKNIQYF. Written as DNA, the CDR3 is TGTGCCAGCAGCACCCGACAGGGTCTAGCCAAAAACATTCAGTACTTC.

The CDR3 region has the DNA TGTGCCAGCAGTTACCCTACTTGGAAGGTCCTCACCGGGGAGCTGTTTTTT. It translates to CASSYPTWKVLTGELFF. This chain connects TRBV6-2 or TRBV6-3 to TRBJ2-2, with D unclear. The CDR3 has 17 amino acids. Germline CDR1 MNHEY, CDR2 SVGEGT. V was shortened by 2 bases and J by 4 bases, with 17 bases between the two germline ends.

The CDR3 DNA is TGTGCCAGCAGCGTGTCCGGGACAGGGGCCACAGATACGCAGTATTTT. The encoded protein is CASSVSGTGATDTQYF. V usage is TRBV7-9 and J usage is TRBJ2-3, with 10 bases aligning to TRBD1. The V segment lost 5 bases and the J segment 2 bases; nucleotides outside the gene matches: 7. The CDR3 is 16 amino acids. Germline V gene lookup returns CDR1 SEHNR and CDR2 FQNEAQ (reference sequence). Filled out from reference TRBV7-9 and TRBJ2-3, the complete variable domain reads DTGVSQNPRHKITKRGQNVTFRCDPISEHNRLYWYRQTLGQGPEFLTYFQNEAQLEKSRLLSDRFSAERPKGSFSTLEIQRTEQGDSAMYLCASSVSGTGATDTQYFGPGTRLTVL.

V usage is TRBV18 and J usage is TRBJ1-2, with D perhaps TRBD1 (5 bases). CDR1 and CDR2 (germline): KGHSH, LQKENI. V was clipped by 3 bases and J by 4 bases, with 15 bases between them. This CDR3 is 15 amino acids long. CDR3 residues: CASSPGQPWIYGYTF. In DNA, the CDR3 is TGTGCCAGCTCACCCGGACAACCCTGGATCTATGGCTACACCTTC.

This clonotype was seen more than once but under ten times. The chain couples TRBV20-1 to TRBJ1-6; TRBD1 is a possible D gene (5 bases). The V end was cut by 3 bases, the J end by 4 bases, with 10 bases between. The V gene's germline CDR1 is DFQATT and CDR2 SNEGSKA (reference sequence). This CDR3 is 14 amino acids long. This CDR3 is CSASGTEYNSPLHF. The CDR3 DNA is TGCAGTGCTAGCGGGACCGAGTATAATTCACCCCTCCACTTT.

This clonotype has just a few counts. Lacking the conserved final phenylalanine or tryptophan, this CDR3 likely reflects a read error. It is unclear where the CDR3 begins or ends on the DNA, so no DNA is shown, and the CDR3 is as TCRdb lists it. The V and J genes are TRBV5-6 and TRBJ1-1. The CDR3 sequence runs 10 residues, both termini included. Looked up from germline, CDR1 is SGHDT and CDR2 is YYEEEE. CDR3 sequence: CASSLPTHTP.